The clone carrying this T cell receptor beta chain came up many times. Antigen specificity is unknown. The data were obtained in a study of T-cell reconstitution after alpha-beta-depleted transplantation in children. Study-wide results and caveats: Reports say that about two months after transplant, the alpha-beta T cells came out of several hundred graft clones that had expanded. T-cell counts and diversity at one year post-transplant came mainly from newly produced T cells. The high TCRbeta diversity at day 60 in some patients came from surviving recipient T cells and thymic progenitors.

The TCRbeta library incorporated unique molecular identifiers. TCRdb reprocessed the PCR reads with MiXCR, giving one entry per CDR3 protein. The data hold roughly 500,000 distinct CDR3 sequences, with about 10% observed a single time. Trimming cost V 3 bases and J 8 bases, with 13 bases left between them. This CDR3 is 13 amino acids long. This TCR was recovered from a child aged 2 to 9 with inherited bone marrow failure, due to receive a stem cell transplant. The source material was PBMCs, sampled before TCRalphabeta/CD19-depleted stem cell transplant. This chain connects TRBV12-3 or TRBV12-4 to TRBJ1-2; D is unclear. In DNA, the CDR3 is TGTGCCAGCAGTTTCGGGGAGCTATGGGGCTACACCTTC. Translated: CASSFGELWGYTF.